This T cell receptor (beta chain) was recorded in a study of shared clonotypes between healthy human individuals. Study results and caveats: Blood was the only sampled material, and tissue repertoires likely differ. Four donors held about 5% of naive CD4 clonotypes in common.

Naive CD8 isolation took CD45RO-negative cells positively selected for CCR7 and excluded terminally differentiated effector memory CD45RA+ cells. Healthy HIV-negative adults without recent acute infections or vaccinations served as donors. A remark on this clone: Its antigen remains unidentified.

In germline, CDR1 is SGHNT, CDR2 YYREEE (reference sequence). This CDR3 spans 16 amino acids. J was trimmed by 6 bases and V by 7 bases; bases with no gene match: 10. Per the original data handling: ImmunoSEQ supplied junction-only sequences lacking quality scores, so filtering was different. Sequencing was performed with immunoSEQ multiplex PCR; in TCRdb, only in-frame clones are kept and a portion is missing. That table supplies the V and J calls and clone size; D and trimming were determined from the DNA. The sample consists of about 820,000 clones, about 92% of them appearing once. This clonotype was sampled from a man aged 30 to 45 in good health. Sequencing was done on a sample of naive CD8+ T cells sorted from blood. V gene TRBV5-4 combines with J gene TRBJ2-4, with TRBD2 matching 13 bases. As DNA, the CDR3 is TGTGCCAGCGGGACTAGCGGGGCTGGGGGCCTAAACATTCAGTACTTC. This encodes CASGTSGAGGLNIQYF.